This T cell receptor (beta chain) originates from a study of blood T cell repertoires in COVID-19. Overall study context: Acute and convalescent COVID-19 specimens originated in the United States, Italy and Spain. PBMCs, B-cell-depleted T cells, or T cells were the source of the cDNA or gDNA that made up the material.

V was pared by 4 bases and J by 4 bases, with 10 bases between. CDR3 length: 13 residues. Germline-derived CDR1 and CDR2 are SGHRS and YFSETQ. Under the authors' procedure: Reference gene primer amplification yielded estimated nucleated cell counts. The repertoire was sequenced with immunoSEQ multiplex PCR; TCRdb's copy has only in-frame clones and lacks some. That table furnishes V, J and clone size, whereas the DNA furnished D and trimming. Found here are about 240,000 clones, approximately 87% of them singletons; the top ten hold roughly 6.3%. The V gene is TRBV5-1, the J gene TRBJ2-3; D possibly corresponds to TRBD1 (5 bases). The source material was peripheral blood. This clonotype originated in a man aged 60-69 years with acute or convalescent COVID-19. This chain's CDR3 is CASSRDSSDTQYF. The CDR3 region has the DNA TGCGCCAGCAGCCGTGACAGCTCAGATACGCAGTATTTT.